Here is one T cell receptor beta chain with its context. Its antigen is not known. The data were obtained in a study of T cell responses to AZD1222 COVID-19 vaccine. Findings of the study overall: Only 5 or 6 people who got AZD1222 tested seropositive at baseline. Females outnumbered males among donors, who were mostly white British; clonal diversity was possibly underestimated. Per reports, nearly half of all spike-specific TCRs target regions that are unmutated in variants.

Method: immunoSEQ multiplex PCR; TCRdb's copy keeps in-frame clones and lacks some. The table lists 90,000 to 120,000 clones, 86% of them singletons. Germline V gene lookup returns CDR1 SNHLY and CDR2 FYNNEI. Trimming removed 2 bases at V and 0 bases at J, with 11 bases between. CDR3 length: 17 residues. The starting material was peripheral blood, obtained 28 days after the second dose of the MenACWY control vaccine. This TCR was recovered from an adult who received the MenACWY meningococcal vaccine as a control. The V call is TRBV2, the J call TRBJ2-6; no definite D call. The CDR3 sequence: CASSERGPSSGANVLTF. DNA for the CDR3: TGTGCCAGCAGTGAAAGAGGCCCCAGCTCTGGGGCCAACGTCCTGACTTTC.